This paragraph covers one T cell receptor beta chain sequence. The target antigen is unknown. TCRdb's copy holds only in-frame clones and misses some; the assay was immunoSEQ multiplex PCR. The sample lists about a million clones, about 75% seen once, with over 1.3% in the top ten. The authors divided CD4+ cells into CD45RA+ naive and CD45RA-negative memory subsets. The data originate from a study of shared clonotypes between healthy human individuals. Whole-study context: Ranging from 18 to 49 in age, donors were two women and a few men. Study-wide findings and caveats: Clonotype sharing among donors, it was expected, would be affected by sequencing depth. Rarefaction revealed incomplete sorted-subset sequencing despite large depth.

This clonotype was obtained from a man younger than 35 in good health. Input material: memory CD4+ T cells sorted from blood. Indicated subset: CD45RA-negative fraction.

For the CDR3, the DNA is TGTGCCAGCAGGGAACCTAATTCACCCCTCCACTTT. Its translation is CASREPNSPLHF. This chain joins TRBV6-5 and TRBJ1-6, with D unclear. V lost 6 bases, J lost 6 bases, and 6 bases lay in between. There are 12 residues in the CDR3. Germline V gene data show CDR1 as MNHEY and CDR2 as SVGAGI.